This entry features one T cell receptor (beta chain) sequence. The data originate from a study of T cell responses to AZD1222 COVID-19 vaccine. CDR3 size: 12 residues. Trimming stripped 3 bases from V and 8 bases from J, with 8 bases between. Data came from immunoSEQ multiplex PCR; TCRdb stores just in-frame clones and leaves some out. This sample has some 120,000 clones, with approximately 91% found just once. The source is an adult who received the AZD1222 COVID-19 vaccine. Sample: peripheral blood, taken 28 days after the second AZD1222 dose. This chain links TRBV12-3 or TRBV12-4 with TRBJ2-1; D is unresolved. The CDR3 coding sequence is TGTGCCAGCAGTTTTCAGCAGGATGAGCAGTTCTTC. Its protein product is CASSFQQDEQFF.